This TCR beta chain is from a study of identical twins' blood T cells (dated by TCRdb to 2012 to 2014). The study in broad terms: Some 48 million Illumina reads were obtained across roughly 12 libraries, of which six were alpha-chain libraries and six were beta-chain libraries. To assess how genetics influences repertoire formation, the study used next-generation sequencing to compare the TCR alpha and beta chain repertoires of three pairs of monozygous twins. General findings and caveats noted by the study authors: Independent studies were stated to be required to validate the proposed role of the TCRalpha J segment in MHC recognition during thymic selection. Among the most abundant TCRbeta clonotypes, each donor shared more CDR3 sequences with her twin than with unrelated donors. V gene usage, even among non-selected out-of-frame TCRbeta clonotypes, was reported to be markedly more similar within twin pairs than between unrelated donors. How many CDR3 clonotypes two donors shared depended mainly on the product of their cloneset sizes, and the twins did not clearly stray from this trend. Because the twins were reared together, environmental influences could not be ruled out as the explanation for twin similarity.

Library preparation employed 5' RACE. Sequencing relied on an Illumina Genome Analyzer IIx. The RNA-based TCR cDNA libraries were made using a previously described protocol that was modified in several ways. To prevent cross-contamination, sample-specific barcodes were added to both ends of each TCR cDNA library during cDNA synthesis and amplification. For the original study's pipeline: Each library contained roughly 2.2 to 4 million CDR3-containing reads, and somewhere between about 90,000 and nearly 550,000 clonotypes were identified for each individual. Reads with improper barcode index combinations were discarded, after which clonesets were built for each library with the MiTCR software. While assembling CDR3 clonotypes, MiTCR filtered or rescued low-quality reads and corrected PCR and sequencing errors. Artificial out-of-frame clonotypes were removed by being mapped to in-frame sequences, with one indel in the CDR3 allowed. Similarity of V and J gene usage between donors was measured as Jensen-Shannon divergence divided by mean entropy. TCRdb trimmed public reads at Q25 via fastp, called clones via MiXCR and kept in-frame beta chains. Each record represents a unique CDR3 protein, reported with the most common genes and DNA among its rows. These V and J calls are TCRdb output, not the study's own analysis. The sample contains 350,000 to 400,000 distinct CDR3 sequences, around 30% of them found a single time. The ten largest clonotypes hold 6.1% of the sample.

Taken from cysteine to phenylalanine, the CDR3 has 17 residues. CDR3 DNA is the only sequence kept; it has 51 bases, read in frame from the first base. CDR1 is given as ENHRY and CDR2 as SYGVKD, both from the germline V gene. Six healthy women forming three monozygous twin pairs were used as donors. All three twin pairs had been reared together, and it was thought likely that the same infectious agents and vaccines had been met by these twin pairs. RNA was isolated from peripheral blood mononuclear cells and used to prepare TCR cDNA libraries. As concerns this clonotype: Its antigen remains unidentified. Given a much more abundant clone one base away, this may be a read error.

The rearranged segments are TRBV10-3 and TRBJ1-4; TRBD1 agrees with 9 junctional bases. Sample: PBMCs. This TCR derives from a woman between 18 and 55 years old in good health. The CDR3 region has the sequence CTISEWDRAARDEKLFF. At the DNA level, the sequence is TGTACCATCAGTGAGTGGGACAGGGCGGCCCGGGATGAAAAACTGTTTTTT.